Below, one T cell receptor (beta chain) is given with its context. Its antigen is currently unknown. This sample was included in a study of lymphopenia after photon versus proton radiotherapy. Only in-frame clones appear in the TCRdb table, and some are missing; sequencing was by immunoSEQ multiplex PCR. In the table there are 55,000 to 75,000 clones, more than 75% of which are singletons. Study-wide results and limits: Only patients who died were analyzed for survival; proton advantage is unproven. After lymphocyte nadir, photon-treated repertoires showed oligoclonal expansion, especially CD8+ Temra.

The origin of this receptor is a woman between 65 and 79 years old with pancreatic cancer. Sequencing used peripheral blood, obtained from a patient treated with photon-based radiotherapy.

The CDR3 region has the DNA TGTGCCAGCAGTTTAATAGCGGGAGCAGGGGATGAGCAGTTCTTC. It codes for CASSLIAGAGDEQFF. The genes are TRBV28 and TRBJ2-1, with TRBD2 identical over 9 bases. Germline CDR1 reads MDHEN; CDR2 reads SYDVKM. Trimming took 2 bases from V and 8 from J; bases not matched to a gene: 7. This CDR3 comprises 15 residues.